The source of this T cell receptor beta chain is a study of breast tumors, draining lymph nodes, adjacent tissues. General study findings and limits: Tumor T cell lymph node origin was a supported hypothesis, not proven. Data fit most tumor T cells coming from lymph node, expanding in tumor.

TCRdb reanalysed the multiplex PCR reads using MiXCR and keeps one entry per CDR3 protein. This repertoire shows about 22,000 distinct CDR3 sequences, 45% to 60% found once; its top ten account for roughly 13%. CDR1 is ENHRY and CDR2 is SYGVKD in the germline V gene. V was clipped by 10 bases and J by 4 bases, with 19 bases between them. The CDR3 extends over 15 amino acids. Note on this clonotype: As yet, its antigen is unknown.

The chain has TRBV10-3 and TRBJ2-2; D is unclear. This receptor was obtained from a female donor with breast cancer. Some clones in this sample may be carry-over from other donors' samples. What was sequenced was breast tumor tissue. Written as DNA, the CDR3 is TGTGCCAGCACTTATGGTGGCAGGACCACCGGGGAGCTGTTTTTT. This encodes CASTYGGRTTGELFF.